The 2 T cell receptor beta chains reported below all come from one sample, sequenced in a study of response to subunit inactivated influenza vaccine. Via MiXCR, TCRdb re-called the RT-PCR reads, giving one row per CDR3 protein. Of fewer than 750,000 distinct CDR3 sequences listed, 12% to 15% were seen once; the top ten hold around 10%. The sample was PBMCs from blood, taken 12 days after vaccination. Receptors were obtained from a man aged 45 to 65 who received an inactivated influenza vaccine.

This clonotype was detected only a few times. V usage is TRBV7-9 and J usage is TRBJ2-5, with a tentative D call TRBD1 (6 bases). The germline V gene encodes CDR1 SEHNR and CDR2 FQNEAQ (reference sequence). The CDR3 length is 12 residues. Trimming took 7 bases from V and 10 from J, leaving 16 bases between them. The CDR3 region has the DNA TGTGCCAGCAACTCCCGACGACAGGACCAGTACTTC. It specifies CASNSRRQDQYF.

Details on this clonotype: The junction does not match germline at one end; this may be a read error. This rearrangement joins TRBV6-4 to TRBJ2-1, with D perhaps TRBD1 or TRBD2 (5 bases each). Germline V gives CDR1 MRHNA, CDR2 SNTAGT. This CDR3 has 14 residues. The DNA of the CDR3 is TGTGCCAGTAGTGAGAGGGGACCCTACAATGAGCAGTTCTTC. It codes for CASSERGPYNEQFF.